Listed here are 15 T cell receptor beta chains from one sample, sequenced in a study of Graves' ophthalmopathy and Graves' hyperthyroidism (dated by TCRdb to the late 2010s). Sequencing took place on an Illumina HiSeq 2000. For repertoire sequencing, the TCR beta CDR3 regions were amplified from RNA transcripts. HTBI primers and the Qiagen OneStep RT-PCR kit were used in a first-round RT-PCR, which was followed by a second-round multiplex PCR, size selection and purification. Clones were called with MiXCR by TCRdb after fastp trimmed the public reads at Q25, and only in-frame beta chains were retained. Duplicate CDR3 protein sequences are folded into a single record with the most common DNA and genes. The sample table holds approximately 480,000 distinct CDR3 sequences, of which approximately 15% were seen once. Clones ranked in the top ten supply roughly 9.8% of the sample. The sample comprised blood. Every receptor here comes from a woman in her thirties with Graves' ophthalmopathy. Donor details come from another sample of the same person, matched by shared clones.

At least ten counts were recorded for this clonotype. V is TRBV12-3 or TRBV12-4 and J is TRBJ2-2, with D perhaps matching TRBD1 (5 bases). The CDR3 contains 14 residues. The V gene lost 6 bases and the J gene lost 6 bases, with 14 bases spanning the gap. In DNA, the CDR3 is TGTGCCAGCAGCCTCAGGGTAAAGGCCGGGGAGCTGTTTTTT. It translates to CASSLRVKAGELFF.

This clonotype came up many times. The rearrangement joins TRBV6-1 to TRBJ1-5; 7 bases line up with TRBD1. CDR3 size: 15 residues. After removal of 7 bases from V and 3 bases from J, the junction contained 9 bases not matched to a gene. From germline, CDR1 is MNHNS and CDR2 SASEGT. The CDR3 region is CASNRRGQTNQPQHF. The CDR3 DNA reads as TGTGCCAGCAATAGGAGGGGGCAGACCAATCAGCCCCAGCATTTT.

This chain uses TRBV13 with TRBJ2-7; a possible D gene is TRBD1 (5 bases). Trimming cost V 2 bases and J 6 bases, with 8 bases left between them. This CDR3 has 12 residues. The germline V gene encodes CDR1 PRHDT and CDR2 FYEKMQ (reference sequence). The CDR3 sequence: CASSLPRAEQYF. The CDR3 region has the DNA TGTGCCAGCAGCTTACCCAGGGCCGAGCAGTACTTC.

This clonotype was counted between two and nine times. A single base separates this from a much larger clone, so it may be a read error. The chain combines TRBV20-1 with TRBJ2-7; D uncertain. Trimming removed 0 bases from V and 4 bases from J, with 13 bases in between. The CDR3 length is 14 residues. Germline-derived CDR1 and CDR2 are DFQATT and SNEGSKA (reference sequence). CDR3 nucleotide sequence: TGCAGTGCTAGAGACGCAGTCTATCTTTACGAGCAGTACTTC. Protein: CSARDAVYLYEQYF.

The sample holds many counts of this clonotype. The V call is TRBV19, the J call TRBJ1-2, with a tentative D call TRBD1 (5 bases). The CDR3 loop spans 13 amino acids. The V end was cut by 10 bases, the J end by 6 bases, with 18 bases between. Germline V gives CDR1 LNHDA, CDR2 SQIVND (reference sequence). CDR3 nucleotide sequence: TGTGCCACCGGGACCCGGGGTTTGGATGGCTACACCTTC. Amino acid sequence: CATGTRGLDGYTF.

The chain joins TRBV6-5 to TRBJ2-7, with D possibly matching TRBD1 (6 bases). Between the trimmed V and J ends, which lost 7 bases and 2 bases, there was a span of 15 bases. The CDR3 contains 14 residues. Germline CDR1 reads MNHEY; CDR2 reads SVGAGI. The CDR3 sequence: CASNLQGSTYEQYF. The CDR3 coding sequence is TGTGCCAGCAATTTACAGGGAAGTACCTACGAGCAGTACTTC.

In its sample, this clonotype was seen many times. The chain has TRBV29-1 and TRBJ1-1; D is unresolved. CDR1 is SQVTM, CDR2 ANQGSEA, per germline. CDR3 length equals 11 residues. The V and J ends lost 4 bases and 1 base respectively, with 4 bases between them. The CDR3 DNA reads TGCAGCGTTGTAAAGAACACTGAAGCTTTCTTT. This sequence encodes CSVVKNTEAFF.

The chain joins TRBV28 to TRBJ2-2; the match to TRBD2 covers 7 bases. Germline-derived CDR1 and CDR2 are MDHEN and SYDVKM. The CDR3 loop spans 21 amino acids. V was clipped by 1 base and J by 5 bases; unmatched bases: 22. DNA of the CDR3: TGTGCCAGCAGTTTATCTAAAGCAGGCGGGAGTCTAAGCGTCCGTACCGGGGAGCTGTTTTTT. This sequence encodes CASSLSKAGGSLSVRTGELFF.

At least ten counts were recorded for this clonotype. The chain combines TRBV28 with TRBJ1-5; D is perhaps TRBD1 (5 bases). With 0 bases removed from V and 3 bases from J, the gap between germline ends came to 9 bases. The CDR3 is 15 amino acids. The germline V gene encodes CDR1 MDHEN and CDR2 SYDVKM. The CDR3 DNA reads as TGTGCCAGCAGTTTATGGGCAGGGTACAATCAGCCCCAGCATTTT. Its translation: CASSLWAGYNQPQHF.

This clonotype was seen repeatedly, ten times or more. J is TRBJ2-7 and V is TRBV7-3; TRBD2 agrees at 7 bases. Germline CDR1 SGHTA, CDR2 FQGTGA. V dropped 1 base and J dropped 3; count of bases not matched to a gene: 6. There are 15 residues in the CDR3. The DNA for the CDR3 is TGTGCCAGCAGCTTAATCGCGGGGGAACTCTACGAGCAGTACTTC. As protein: CASSLIAGELYEQYF.

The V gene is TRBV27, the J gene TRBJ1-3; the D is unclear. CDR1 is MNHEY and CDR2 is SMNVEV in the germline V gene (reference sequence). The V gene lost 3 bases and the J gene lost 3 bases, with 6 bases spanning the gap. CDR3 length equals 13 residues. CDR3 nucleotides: TGTGCCAGCAGTTTTTCTATTGGAAACACCATATATTTT. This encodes CASSFSIGNTIYF.

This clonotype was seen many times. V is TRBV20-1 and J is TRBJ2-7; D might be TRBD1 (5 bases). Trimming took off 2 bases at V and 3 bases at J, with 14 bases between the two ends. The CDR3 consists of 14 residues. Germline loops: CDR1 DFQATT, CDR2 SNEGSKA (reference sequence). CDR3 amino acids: CSARSRDSNYEQYF. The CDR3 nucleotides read TGCAGTGCTAGATCTCGCGACAGCAACTACGAGCAGTACTTC.

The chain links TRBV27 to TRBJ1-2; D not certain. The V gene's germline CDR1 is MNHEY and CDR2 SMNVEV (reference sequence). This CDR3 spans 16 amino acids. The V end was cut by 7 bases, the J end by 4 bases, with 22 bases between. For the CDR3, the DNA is TGTGCCAGCACTACCAGATGGGGTGATCCCCCCTATGGCTACACCTTC. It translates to CASTTRWGDPPYGYTF.

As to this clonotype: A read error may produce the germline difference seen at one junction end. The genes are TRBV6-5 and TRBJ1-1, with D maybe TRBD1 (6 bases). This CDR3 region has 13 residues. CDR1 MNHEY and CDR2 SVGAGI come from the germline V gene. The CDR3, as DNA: TGTGCCAGCAGTTACACAGGGAGTACTGAAGCTTGCTTT. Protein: CASSYTGSTEACF.

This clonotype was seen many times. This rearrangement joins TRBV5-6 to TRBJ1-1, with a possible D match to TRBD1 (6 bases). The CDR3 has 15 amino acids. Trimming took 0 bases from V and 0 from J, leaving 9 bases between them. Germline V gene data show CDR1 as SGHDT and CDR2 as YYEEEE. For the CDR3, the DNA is TGTGCCAGCAGCTTGGTCGGGGACATGAACACTGAAGCTTTCTTT. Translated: CASSLVGDMNTEAFF. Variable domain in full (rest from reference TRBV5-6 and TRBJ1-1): DAGVTQSPTHLIKTRGQQVTLRCSPKSGHDTVSWYQQALGQGPQFIFQYYEEEERQRGNFPDRFSGHQFPNYSSELNVNALLLGDSALYLCASSLVGDMNTEAFFGQGTRLTVV.